The present T cell receptor (beta chain) was sequenced within a study of T cell responses to AZD1222 COVID-19 vaccine (dated by TCRdb to the early 2020s). Looking at the study overall: A total of 230 to 250 trial participants underwent TCR sequencing, of whom 200 to 220 had received two doses of AZD1222 and about 25 had received two doses of the MenACWY control vaccine. Trial participants were enrolled into age subgroups of 18-55, 56-69 and 70-plus years, which contained about 150, 28 and 57 TCR-sequenced participants, respectively. Findings and caveats that apply to the study as a whole: Reportedly, almost half of the unique spike-specific TCRs recognized epitopes lying outside the regions that are mutated in the B.1.351 and B.1.1.7 variants. After two AZD1222 doses, both the breadth and the depth of spike-specific TCRs were significantly higher than at day 0 and than in MenACWY recipients. Participants were mostly white British, with more females than males. The authors suggested clonal diversity may have been underestimated. No day 14 peak-response samples were available, so repertoires were characterized only after the peak T cell response. The 56-69-year group was small, and its depth increase did not reach significance, likely because of low power. The whole spike protein was spanned by vaccine-associated CD4 TCRs, and dominant responses were seen in regions 160-218 and 743-854. Conclusions about previously exposed vaccinees are limited because only a handful of AZD1222 recipients were SARS-CoV-2 seropositive at baseline.

With regard to this clone: This receptor's antigen is unknown. No per-base quality is available; no much larger clone lies one base away.

The time point label corresponds to: about 28 days (+/-7) after the second vaccine dose. AZD1222 recipients whose second dose came at about 4 weeks and those whose second dose came at about 12 weeks were combined into one group, since spike-specific TCR depth and breadth did not differ between the two schedules. Vaccinee samples came from UK trials COV001 and COV002, including a single-blind randomized controlled phase 2/3 trial of AZD1222 (ChAdOx1 nCoV-19) in healthy adults. For TCRbeta chain sequencing, PBMC samples were collected from trial participants at day 0 and at day 28 after the second dose. CDR1 and CDR2 are drawn from the germline V gene: LGHNA, YSLEER. The CDR3 has 22 amino acids, counting the end cysteine and phenylalanine. CDR3 DNA is the only sequence kept; it has 66 bases, read in frame from the first base. The junction shows trimming of 0 bases on V and 2 bases on J, and the gene matches do not reach 18 bases of it.

The CDR3 regions of human TCRbeta chains were subjected to immunosequencing. The authors' pipeline ran thus. Repertoire TCRs were matched against a reference library of SARS-CoV-2-specific TCRs generated with the MIRA antigen-specificity platform. Breadth meant the fraction of unique TCRs that were SARS-CoV-2-associated, whereas depth meant the fraction of total T cells that were SARS-CoV-2-associated. Using the MIRA data, each spike-specific TCR was mapped to the spike region that the TCR reacts to and placed in a CD4 or CD8 class. Log10-transformed breadth and depth values were compared by one-way ANOVA with Sidak's multiple comparisons tests. TCRdb retrieved this table from immuneACCESS and kept in-frame rearrangements only. Not all clones are present; in checked studies, unresolved V genes account for under half, and no reason is known for the remainder. D and trimming come from the DNA, and the V and J calls and clone size come from that table. This sample gives 110,000 or so clones in total; around 88% of them show up just once. Roughly 7.1% of the sample is in the top ten clones.

In this chain, TRBV4-3 is recombined with TRBJ2-3, and TRBD2 matches 12 of the central bases. The material was peripheral blood, obtained 28 days after the second AZD1222 dose. The TCR was taken from an adult who received the AZD1222 COVID-19 vaccine. The bases read TGCGCCAGCAGCCAAGATCTCGGGGGAGGGCGACTAGCGGGAGCCGACACAGATACGCAGTATTTT. This codes for CASSQDLGGGRLAGADTDTQYF.